This TCR beta chain was sequenced for a study of Ad26.COV2.S vaccination and SARS-CoV-2 variants. Across the study: Ad26.COV2.S, an intramuscular injection, was given once or twice 56 days apart. Findings and limits, study-wide: Vaccine and placebo recipients had similar non-spike TCR breadth. While placebo recipients had lower spike-specific TCR breadth, vaccine recipients had more.

From germline, CDR1 is SGHTA and CDR2 FQGTGA. The CDR3 consists of 13 residues. V lost 5 bases and J lost 7, with 11 bases in between. A note on this clone: Its antigen is currently unknown.

The data were produced by immunoSEQ multiplex PCR, yet TCRdb's version contains in-frame clones alone and is incomplete. The repertoire has 450,000 to 550,000 clones, 89% of them found once; the top ten carry over 2.5%. The treatment was: 15 to 20 received Ad26.COV2.S at low or high dose, single or two shots; 5 received placebo; per-sample allocation not given. Samples were taken on day 63 after the first vaccine or placebo injection. This person who donated was an adult of 18-55 years in Boston. The TCR was taken from a person between 18 and 60 years old who received the Ad26.COV2.S COVID-19 vaccine or a placebo. J is TRBJ2-2 and V is TRBV7-3; no definite D call. The source material was peripheral blood, sampled in a trial of Ad26.COV2.S vaccine versus placebo. CDR3 DNA sequence: TGTGCCAGCAGCGCTAATTTCGGCGGGGAGCTGTTTTTT. Protein sequence: CASSANFGGELFF.